This T cell receptor (beta chain) was recorded in a study of beta chain features in type 1 diabetes. This clone came up a few times. V dropped 6 bases and J dropped 5 bases, with 9 bases sitting between them. CDR1 and CDR2 from the germline V gene are LNHDA and SQIVND (reference sequence). The CDR3 length is 12 residues. Sequenced material consisted of expressed TCRB transcripts (all of the isolated RNA was reverse transcribed). Using immunoSEQ multiplex PCR, the repertoire was profiled, and TCRdb retains in-frame clones only, with some absent. The data hold fewer than 650,000 clones, with 15% observed a single time.

V is TRBV19 and J is TRBJ2-3; D call uncertain. This clonotype was sampled from a man aged 18 to 29 in good health. The sample was naive CD4+ T cells from blood. Written as DNA, the CDR3 is TGTGCCAGTAGCCACCTAATAGATACGCAGTATTTT. Translated, it gives CASSHLIDTQYF.